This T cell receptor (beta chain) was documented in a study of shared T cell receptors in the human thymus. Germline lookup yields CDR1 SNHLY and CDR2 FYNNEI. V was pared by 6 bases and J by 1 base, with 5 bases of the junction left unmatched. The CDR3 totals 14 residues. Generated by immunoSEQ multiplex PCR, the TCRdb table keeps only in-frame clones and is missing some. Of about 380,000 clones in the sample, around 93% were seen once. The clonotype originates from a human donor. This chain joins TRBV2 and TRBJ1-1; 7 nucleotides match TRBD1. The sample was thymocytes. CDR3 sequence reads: CASSNDRENTEAFF. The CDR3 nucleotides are TGTGCCAGCAGCAACGACAGGGAGAACACTGAAGCTTTCTTT.